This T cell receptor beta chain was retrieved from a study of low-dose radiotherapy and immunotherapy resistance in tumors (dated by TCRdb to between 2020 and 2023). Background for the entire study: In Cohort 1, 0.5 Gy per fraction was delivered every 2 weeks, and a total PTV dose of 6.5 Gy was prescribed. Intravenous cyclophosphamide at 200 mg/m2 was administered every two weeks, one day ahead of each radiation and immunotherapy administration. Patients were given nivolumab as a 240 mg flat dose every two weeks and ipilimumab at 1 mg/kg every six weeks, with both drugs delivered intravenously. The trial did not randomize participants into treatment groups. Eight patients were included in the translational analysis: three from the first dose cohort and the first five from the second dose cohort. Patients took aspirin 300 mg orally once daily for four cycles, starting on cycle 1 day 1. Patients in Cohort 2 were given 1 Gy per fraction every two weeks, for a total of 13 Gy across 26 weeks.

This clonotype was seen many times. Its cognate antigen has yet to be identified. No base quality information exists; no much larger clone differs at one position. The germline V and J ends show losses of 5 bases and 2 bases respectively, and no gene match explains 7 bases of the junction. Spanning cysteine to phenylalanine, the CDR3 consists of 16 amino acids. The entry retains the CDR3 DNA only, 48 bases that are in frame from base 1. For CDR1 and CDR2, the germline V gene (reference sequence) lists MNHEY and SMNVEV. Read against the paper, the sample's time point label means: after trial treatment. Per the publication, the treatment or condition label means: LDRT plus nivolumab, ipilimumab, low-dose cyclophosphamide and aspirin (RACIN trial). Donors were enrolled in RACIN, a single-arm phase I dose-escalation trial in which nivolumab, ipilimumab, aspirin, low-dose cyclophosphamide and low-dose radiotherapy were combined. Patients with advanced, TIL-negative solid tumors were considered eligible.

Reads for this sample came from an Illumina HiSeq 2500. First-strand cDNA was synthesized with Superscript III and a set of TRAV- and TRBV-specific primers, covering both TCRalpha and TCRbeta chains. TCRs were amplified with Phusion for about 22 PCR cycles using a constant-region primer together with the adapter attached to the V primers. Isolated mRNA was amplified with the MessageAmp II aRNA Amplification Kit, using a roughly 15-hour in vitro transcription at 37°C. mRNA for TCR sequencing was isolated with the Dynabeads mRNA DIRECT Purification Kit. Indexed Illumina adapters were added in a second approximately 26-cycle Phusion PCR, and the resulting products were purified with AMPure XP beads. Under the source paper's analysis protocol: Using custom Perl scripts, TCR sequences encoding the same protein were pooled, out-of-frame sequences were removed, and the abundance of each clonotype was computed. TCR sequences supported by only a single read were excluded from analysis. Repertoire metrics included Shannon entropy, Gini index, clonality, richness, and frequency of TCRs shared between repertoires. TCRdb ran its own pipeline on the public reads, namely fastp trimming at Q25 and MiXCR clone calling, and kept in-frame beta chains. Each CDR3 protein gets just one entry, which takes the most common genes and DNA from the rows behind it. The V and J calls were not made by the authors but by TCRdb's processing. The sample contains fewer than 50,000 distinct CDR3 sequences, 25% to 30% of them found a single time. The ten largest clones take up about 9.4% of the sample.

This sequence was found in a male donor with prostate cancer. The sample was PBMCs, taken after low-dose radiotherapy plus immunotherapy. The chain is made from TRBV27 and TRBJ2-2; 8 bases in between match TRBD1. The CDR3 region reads CASSPGQVFNTGELFF. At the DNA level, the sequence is TGTGCCAGCAGTCCGGGACAGGTTTTTAACACCGGGGAGCTGTTTTTT.